A selection of T cell receptor beta chains follows, all from one sample in a study of cytomegalovirus exposure and HLA in healthy donors. TCRdb keeps only in-frame clones here, not all; method: immunoSEQ multiplex PCR. The data contain about 230,000 clones, approximately 80% of them singletons. The specimen was PBMCs. The source of these receptors is a woman in her forties in good health and CMV-seronegative. Each CDR3 is given with its conserved first and last residue. D genes are given only for firm matches. Clone size is shown for a subset of rows, as once, few, many or a class of expanded clone.

D gene,V gene,J gene,clone size,CDR3 protein,CDR3 DNA
.,TRBV11-3,TRBJ2-7,.,CASSPGVSYEQYF,TGTGCCAGCAGCCCAGGGGTCTCCTACGAGCAGTACTTC
TRBD1,TRBV7-9,TRBJ1-6,.,CSSSLSSLLGQGWVSPLHF,TGTTCCAGCAGCTTATCGTCATTATTGGGACAGGGGTGGGTCTCACCCCTCCACTTT
.,TRBV14,TRBJ1-2,.,CASSQESVNYGYTF,TGTGCCAGCAGCCAAGAATCGGTTAACTATGGCTACACCTTC
TRBD1,TRBV11-2,TRBJ1-3,.,CASSQLRTGGKTGNTIYF,TGTGCCAGCAGCCAACTCAGGACAGGGGGGAAGACTGGAAACACCATATATTTT
TRBD2,TRBV5-1,TRBJ2-7,.,CASSVRTSGAYEQYF,TGCGCCAGCAGCGTCCGGACTAGCGGGGCTTACGAGCAGTACTTC
.,TRBV19,TRBJ2-7,.,CASSPDPGLPYEQYF,TGTGCCAGTAGTCCAGACCCGGGACTCCCCTACGAGCAGTACTTC
.,TRBV5-5,TRBJ2-5,.,CASSLGGPRETQYF,TGTGCCAGCAGCTTGGGGGGGCCTCGGGAGACCCAGTACTTC
.,TRBV7-9,TRBJ1-1,few,CASSRGQTEAFF,TGTGCCAGCAGTCGCGGACAGACTGAAGCTTTCTTT
.,TRBV19,TRBJ1-2,.,CASSTATFYSYGYTF,TGTGCCAGTAGTACCGCCACGTTCTATTCGTATGGCTACACCTTC
TRBD1,TRBV5-4,TRBJ2-7,.,CASSLTIRTYRGPYEQYF,TGTGCCAGCAGCTTGACCATCCGGACCTACAGGGGGCCCTACGAGCAGTACTTC
.,TRBV19,TRBJ2-3,.,CASSISLTTDTQYF,TGTGCCAGTAGTATTAGTCTAACGACAGATACGCAGTATTTT
.,TRBV7-9,TRBJ1-2,.,CASSLATRDGYTF,TGTGCCAGCAGCTTAGCGACCCGGGATGGCTACACCTTC
.,TRBV9,TRBJ2-7,.,CASSVGANYEQYF,TGTGCCAGCAGCGTAGGAGCTAACTACGAGCAGTACTTC
TRBD1,TRBV13,TRBJ1-6,.,CASSLGQGAPSSYNSPLHF,TGTGCCAGCAGCCTAGGACAGGGGGCACCTAGCTCCTATAATTCACCCCTCCACTTT
.,TRBV29-1,TRBJ1-1,.,CSVDRGDTEAFF,TGCAGCGTTGACCGGGGGGACACTGAAGCTTTCTTT
.,TRBV9,TRBJ2-7,.,CASSVESSRGFPYEQYF,TGTGCCAGCAGCGTAGAATCGTCCAGGGGATTCCCCTACGAGCAGTACTTC
TRBD2,TRBV6-5,TRBJ2-3,.,CASSYSGGTWTDTQYF,TGTGCCAGCAGTTACTCGGGGGGGACTTGGACAGATACGCAGTATTTT
TRBD1,TRBV4-1,TRBJ2-7,.,CASSQTGTGAEQYF,TGCGCCAGCAGCCAGACCGGGACAGGGGCCGAGCAGTACTTC
.,TRBV28,TRBJ1-1,.,CASIGSGNTEAFF,TGTGCCAGCATCGGCTCGGGGAACACTGAAGCTTTCTTT
.,TRBV2,TRBJ2-5,few,CAGSRSQETQYF,TGTGCCGGATCTAGGTCCCAAGAGACCCAGTACTTC
TRBD1,TRBV6-5,TRBJ1-1,.,CASSDRVETEAFF,TGTGCCAGCAGTGACAGGGTTGAAACTGAAGCTTTCTTT
.,TRBV5-1,TRBJ1-3,few,CASSSGDWPPSGNTIYF,TGCGCCAGCAGCTCGGGGGATTGGCCCCCCTCTGGAAACACCATATATTTT
.,TRBV29-1,TRBJ2-7,.,CSVEGLKTGSTEQYF,TGCAGCGTTGAAGGATTAAAGACAGGCTCTACCGAGCAGTACTTC
.,TRBV7-9,TRBJ2-5,.,CASSLSTGQETQYF,TGTGCCAGCAGCTTATCAACAGGACAAGAGACCCAGTACTTC
.,TRBV2,TRBJ1-5,.,CASVRTAYSNQPQHF,TGTGCCAGCGTACGTACAGCTTATAGCAATCAGCCCCAGCATTTT
TRBD1,TRBV6-5,TRBJ2-7,once,CASSYSNRGFEQYF,TGTGCCAGCAGTTACTCGAACAGGGGTTTTGAGCAGTACTTC
.,TRBV19,TRBJ2-2,.,CASSLYTGELFF,TGTGCCAGTAGCCTCTACACCGGGGAGCTGTTTTTT
TRBD1,TRBV6-1,TRBJ1-6,few,CASSEVSPTGSHYSPLHF,TGTGCCAGCAGTGAAGTATCCCCGACAGGGTCCCATTATTCACCCCTCCACTTT
.,TRBV5-1,TRBJ1-1,few,CASSLVAGRTEAFF,TGCGCCAGCAGCTTGGTAGCAGGGAGGACTGAAGCTTTCTTT
.,TRBV6-1,TRBJ2-6,.,CASSEWAGDNSGANVLTF,TGTGCCAGCAGTGAATGGGCAGGTGATAACTCTGGGGCCAACGTCCTGACTTTC
.,TRBV19,TRBJ1-1,.,CASSIVAGTEAFF,TGTGCCAGTAGTATAGTAGCGGGGACAGAAGCTTTCTTT
.,TRBV7-2,TRBJ2-1,.,CASSLAPAGLTYNEQFF,TGTGCCAGCAGCTTAGCTCCGGCGGGCCTAACCTACAATGAGCAGTTCTTC
.,TRBV5-1,TRBJ1-1,.,CASSFRREGTEAFF,TGCGCCAGCAGCTTCCGGCGTGAGGGCACTGAAGCTTTCTTT
TRBD1,TRBV30,TRBJ1-6,.,CAWSPHTGDNSPLHF,TGTGCCTGGAGTCCGCACACAGGGGATAATTCACCCCTCCACTTT
TRBD1,TRBV27,TRBJ1-6,.,CASSFAGAGGSPLHF,TGTGCCAGCAGTTTTGCCGGGGCAGGGGGTTCACCCCTCCACTTT
TRBD1,TRBV7-8,TRBJ2-6,.,CASIGDRLPLARSGANVLTF,TGTGCCAGCATAGGGGACAGATTACCCCTTGCCCGCTCTGGGGCCAACGTCCTGACTTTC
.,TRBV4-1,TRBJ1-1,.,CASSQDGQGRTEAFF,TGCGCCAGCAGCCAAGATGGGCAGGGGAGAACTGAAGCTTTCTTT
.,TRBV5-4,TRBJ2-5,.,CASSFVRGSGPTQETQYF,TGTGCCAGCAGCTTCGTGAGGGGAAGCGGGCCGACCCAAGAGACCCAGTACTTC
TRBD1,TRBV11-1,TRBJ1-6,.,CASSFRQGGSYNSPLHF,TGTGCCAGCAGCTTCCGACAGGGTGGATCCTATAATTCACCCCTCCACTTT
.,TRBV27,TRBJ2-2,few,CASSFGGTGELFF,TGTGCCAGCAGTTTTGGCGGCACCGGGGAGCTGTTTTTT
TRBD1,TRBV5-6,TRBJ2-5,.,CASSLGQGKKTQYF,TGTGCCAGCAGCTTGGGACAGGGTAAAAAGACCCAGTACTTC
TRBD2,TRBV7-9,TRBJ2-2,.,CASSPGTRNTGELFF,TGTGCCAGCAGCCCCGGGACTAGAAACACCGGGGAGCTGTTTTTT
.,TRBV5-4,TRBJ2-1,.,CASSLVGGGRGSYNEQFF,TGTGCCAGCAGCTTGGTAGGGGGGGGCCGGGGCTCCTACAATGAGCAGTTCTTC
.,TRBV2,TRBJ2-2,.,CASTRDSGTGELFF,TGTGCCAGCACTCGCGATTCCGGGACAGGGGAGCTGTTTTTT
.,TRBV5-1,TRBJ1-5,.,CASSLGPGAGNQPQHF,TGCGCCAGCAGCTTGGGTCCAGGGGCTGGCAATCAGCCCCAGCATTTT
.,TRBV6-1,TRBJ1-1,.,CASSAAQGANTEAFF,TGTGCCAGCAGTGCAGCACAGGGTGCGAACACTGAAGCTTTCTTT
TRBD2,TRBV5-6,TRBJ2-1,.,CASSFDRLAGVF,TGTGCCAGCAGCTTCGACCGGCTAGCGGGGGTCTTC
.,TRBV7-2,TRBJ2-7,.,CASSHVPLRGEQYF,TGTGCCAGCAGCCATGTCCCCCTTCGGGGCGAGCAGTACTTC
.,TRBV5-1,TRBJ1-3,.,CASSLTAPSSGNTIYF,TGCGCCAGCAGCTTGACAGCCCCGAGCTCTGGAAACACCATATATTTT
TRBD2,TRBV6-5,TRBJ2-7,once,CASSAPGTSYEQYF,TGTGCCAGCAGTGCCCCCGGGACTAGCTACGAGCAGTACTTC
.,TRBV30,TRBJ1-3,few,CAWAQGTGTIYF,TGTGCCTGGGCACAGGGTACGGGAACCATATATTTT
.,TRBV18,TRBJ2-1,.,CASSPNWQGGYNEQFF,TGTGCCAGCTCACCGAACTGGCAGGGAGGCTACAATGAGCAGTTCTTC
TRBD1,TRBV4-1,TRBJ2-7,few,CASSRSGTVSYEQYF,TGCGCCAGCAGCCGGTCCGGGACAGTCTCCTACGAGCAGTACTTC
.,TRBV9,TRBJ2-5,.,CASSVGGVKETQYF,TGTGCCAGCAGCGTAGGGGGAGTAAAAGAGACCCAGTACTTC
.,TRBV11-2,TRBJ2-7,.,CASSLDPGEYEQYF,TGTGCCAGCAGCTTAGACCCGGGAGAATACGAGCAGTACTTC
TRBD1,TRBV28,TRBJ1-5,.,CATFGQDTKHF,TGTGCCACCTTCGGACAGGACACCAAGCATTTT
.,TRBV7-9,TRBJ1-1,.,CASSASLNTEAFF,TGTGCCAGCAGCGCGAGTCTGAACACTGAAGCTTTCTTT